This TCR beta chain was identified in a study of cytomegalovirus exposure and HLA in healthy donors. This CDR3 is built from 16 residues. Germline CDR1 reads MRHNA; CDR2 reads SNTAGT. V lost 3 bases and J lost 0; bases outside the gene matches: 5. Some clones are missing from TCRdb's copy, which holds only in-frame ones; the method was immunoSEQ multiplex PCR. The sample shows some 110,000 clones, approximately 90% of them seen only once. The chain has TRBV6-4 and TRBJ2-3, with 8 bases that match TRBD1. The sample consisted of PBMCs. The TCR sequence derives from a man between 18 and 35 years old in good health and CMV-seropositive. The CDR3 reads CASSDGWTGSTDTQYF. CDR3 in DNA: TGTGCCAGCAGTGATGGCTGGACAGGGAGCACAGATACGCAGTATTTT.